The clone carrying this T cell receptor beta chain has a handful of counts. The CDR3 runs 17 residues. Germline V gene sequence: CDR1 LNHDA, CDR2 SQIVND (reference sequence). With 10 bases removed from V and 0 bases from J, the gap between germline ends came to 24 bases. The sample comes from a study of blood T cell repertoires in COVID-19. Profiling relied on immunoSEQ multiplex PCR, and the TCRdb table lists in-frame clones only, not all of them. Among a few hundred thousand clones listed, 80% to 90% were seen once. The chain recombines TRBV19 with TRBJ1-1; a possible D gene is TRBD1 (5 bases). This receptor was taken from a middle-aged woman with acute COVID-19. Input material: PBMCs or T cells enriched from blood (not recorded which). Written as DNA, the CDR3 is TGTGCCACCACGCCCCTGGCAGGGTCCGTAATGAACACTGAAGCTTTCTTT. This codes for CATTPLAGSVMNTEAFF.